Listed below are T cell receptor beta chains from one sample, sequenced in a study of cytomegalovirus exposure and HLA in healthy donors. The repertoire was sequenced with immunoSEQ multiplex PCR; TCRdb's copy has only in-frame clones and lacks some. Among under 200,000 clones listed, roughly 77% were seen once. The sequenced sample was PBMCs. The receptors were gathered from a man between 45 and 60 years old in good health and CMV-seropositive. CDR3s include the opening cysteine and the closing phenylalanine or tryptophan. A D gene is named only where the DNA matches it firmly. Clone sizes are given selectively: once, few, many, or a class where the clone is expanded.

V	D	J	length	size	CDR3	DNA
TRBV7-9	TRBD1	TRBJ2-2	14	.	CASSSEDRAGELFF	TGTGCCAGCAGCTCCGAGGACAGGGCCGGGGAGCTGTTTTTT
TRBV5-6	.	TRBJ1-1	15	.	CASSLPQGRRTEAFF	TGTGCCAGCAGCTTACCACAGGGTCGGCGCACTGAAGCTTTCTTT
TRBV15	.	TRBJ1-6	14	.	CATSREQLNSPLHF	TGTGCCACCAGCAGAGAACAGCTAAATTCACCCCTCCACTTT
TRBV7-9	.	TRBJ2-4	17	once	CASSLEVAGHAKNIQYF	TGTGCCAGCAGCTTAGAAGTGGCAGGCCACGCCAAAAACATTCAGTACTTC
TRBV10-3	TRBD1	TRBJ1-1	16	.	CAISESPGQGDTEAFF	TGTGCCATCAGTGAGTCGCCGGGACAGGGCGATACTGAAGCTTTCTTT
TRBV5-1	.	TRBJ2-7	13	.	CASSAYNSYEQYF	TGCGCCAGCAGCGCCTATAACTCCTACGAGCAGTACTTC
TRBV5-1	TRBD2	TRBJ2-3	15	.	CASTPFSGGTDTQYF	TGCGCCAGCACACCTTTTAGCGGGGGGACAGATACGCAGTATTTT
TRBV5-4	TRBD1	TRBJ1-1	16	.	CASSTGTGIQNTEAFF	TGTGCCAGCAGCACCGGGACAGGGATCCAGAACACTGAAGCTTTCTTT
TRBV7-2	.	TRBJ2-5	15	.	CASSLVGTSKETQYF	TGTGCCAGCAGCTTAGTAGGGACATCTAAAGAGACCCAGTACTTC
TRBV7-2	.	TRBJ1-5	13	.	CASSSYSNQPQHF	TGTGCCAGCAGCTCCTATAGCAATCAGCCCCAGCATTTT
TRBV30	.	TRBJ2-6	13	few	CASSPVGANVLTF	TGTGCCTCCTCCCCAGTCGGGGCCAACGTCCTGACTTTC
TRBV5-1	.	TRBJ2-2	13	.	CASSGRETGELFF	TGCGCCAGCAGCGGCAGGGAAACCGGGGAGCTGTTTTTT
TRBV10-3	.	TRBJ1-4	16	.	CAISEEGRTTNEKLFF	TGTGCCATCAGTGAGGAGGGAAGAACAACTAATGAAAAACTGTTTTTT
TRBV18	.	TRBJ1-2	14	few	CASSPSDSYYGYTF	TGTGCCAGCTCACCTTCCGACAGCTACTATGGCTACACCTTC
TRBV7-2	TRBD2	TRBJ2-1	14	.	CASSRTSGANEQFF	TGTGCCAGCAGCCGGACTAGCGGGGCGAATGAGCAGTTCTTC
TRBV4-3	.	TRBJ2-2	14	.	CASSRTANTGELFF	TGCGCCAGCAGTCGGACAGCGAACACCGGGGAGCTGTTTTTT
TRBV5-5	.	TRBJ1-2	16	.	CASSRGDGGGDYGYTF	TGTGCCAGCAGCAGAGGGGATGGGGGAGGGGACTATGGCTACACCTTC
TRBV4-1	TRBD1	TRBJ2-7	17	.	CASSQEGGWTGDYEQYF	TGCGCCAGCAGCCAAGAAGGGGGTTGGACAGGGGACTACGAGCAGTACTTC
TRBV6-1	TRBD1	TRBJ2-2	13	once	CASTTDRAGELFF	TGTGCCAGCACTACGGACAGGGCCGGGGAGCTGTTTTTT
TRBV6-6	TRBD2	TRBJ2-3	15	few	CATSGGGRWTDTQYF	TGTGCCACCTCGGGCGGGGGGCGATGGACAGATACGCAGTATTTT
TRBV19	.	TRBJ1-2	13	.	CASRKQSNYGYTF	TGTGCCAGTCGCAAACAGAGTAACTATGGCTACACCTTC
TRBV7-3	TRBD1	TRBJ1-1	14	.	CASSFTGANTEAFF	TGTGCCAGCAGCTTCACAGGGGCGAACACTGAAGCTTTCTTT
TRBV7-9	.	TRBJ1-3	16	.	CASSDDRRGAGNTIYF	TGTGCCAGCAGCGACGACAGGCGAGGGGCTGGAAACACCATATATTTT
TRBV2	.	TRBJ1-6	13	.	CASSDGDNSPLHF	TGTGCCAGCAGTGACGGAGATAATTCACCCCTCCACTTT
TRBV4-3	.	TRBJ1-2	15	.	CASSQVPGPHYGYTF	TGCGCCAGCAGCCAAGTTCCAGGGCCCCACTATGGCTACACCTTC
TRBV19	TRBD1	TRBJ1-1	15	.	CASSTDRGWNTEAFF	TGTGCCAGTAGTACAGACAGGGGTTGGAACACTGAAGCTTTCTTT
TRBV7-8	.	TRBJ1-4	15	.	CASSSSTGDNEKLFF	TGTGCCAGCAGCTCGTCGACAGGAGATAATGAAAAACTGTTTTTT
TRBV2	.	TRBJ2-1	13	.	CASRRTGPSARVF	TGTGCCAGCAGGCGGACAGGACCTAGCGCTAGAGTCTTC
TRBV21-1	.	TRBJ2-5	13	.	CASSSETSREQYF	TGTGCCAGCAGCAGCGAAACTAGCCGAGAGCAGTACTTC
TRBV28	TRBD1	TRBJ1-2	16	.	CASSLGLQGATYGYTF	TGTGCCAGCAGTTTAGGTTTACAGGGGGCTACCTATGGCTACACCTTC